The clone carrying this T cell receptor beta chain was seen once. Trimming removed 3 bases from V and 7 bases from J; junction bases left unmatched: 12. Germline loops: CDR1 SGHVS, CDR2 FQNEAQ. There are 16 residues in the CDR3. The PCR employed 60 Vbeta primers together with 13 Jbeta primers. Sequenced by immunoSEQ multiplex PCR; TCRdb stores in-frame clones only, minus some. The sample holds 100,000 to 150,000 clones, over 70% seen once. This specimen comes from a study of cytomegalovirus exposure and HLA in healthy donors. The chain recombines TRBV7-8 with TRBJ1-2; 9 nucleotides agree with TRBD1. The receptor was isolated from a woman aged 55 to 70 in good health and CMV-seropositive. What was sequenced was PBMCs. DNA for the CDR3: TGTGCCAGCAGCTTGGGGTCGGGACAGGGTTTTGGTGGCTACACCTTC. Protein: CASSLGSGQGFGGYTF.